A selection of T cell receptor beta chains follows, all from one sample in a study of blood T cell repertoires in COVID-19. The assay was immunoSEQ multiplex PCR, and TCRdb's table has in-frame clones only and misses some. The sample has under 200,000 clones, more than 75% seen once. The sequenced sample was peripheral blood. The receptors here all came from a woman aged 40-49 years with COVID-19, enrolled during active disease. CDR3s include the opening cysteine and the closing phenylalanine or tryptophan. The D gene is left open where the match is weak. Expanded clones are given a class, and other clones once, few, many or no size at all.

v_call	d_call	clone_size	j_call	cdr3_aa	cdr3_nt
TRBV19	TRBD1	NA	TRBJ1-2	CASSLTGGDYGYTF	TGTGCCAGTAGCCTGACAGGGGGCGACTATGGCTACACCTTC
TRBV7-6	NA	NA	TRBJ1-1	CASSLAAGGNGEMGGTEAFF	TGTGCCAGCAGCTTAGCGGCGGGAGGGAATGGGGAAATGGGAGGGACTGAAGCTTTCTTT
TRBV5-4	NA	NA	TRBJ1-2	CASSVPPVTGYTF	TGTGCCAGCAGCGTCCCTCCAGTCACTGGCTACACCTTC
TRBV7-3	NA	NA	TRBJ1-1	CASSLSGSDVTEAFF	TGTGCCAGCAGCTTATCCGGCAGCGACGTCACTGAAGCTTTCTTT
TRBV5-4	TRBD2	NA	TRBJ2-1	CASSSSRGPGGFF	TGTGCCAGCAGCTCCTCTAGGGGCCCGGGAGGGTTCTTC
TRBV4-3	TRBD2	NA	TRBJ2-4	CASSQDGPSGGVYKNIQYF	TGCGCCAGCAGCCAAGACGGGCCTAGCGGGGGGGTGTACAAAAACATTCAGTACTTC
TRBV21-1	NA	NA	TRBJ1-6	CASSLNRDRDHSPLHF	TGTGCCAGCAGCCTAAACCGGGACAGGGACCATTCACCCCTCCACTTT
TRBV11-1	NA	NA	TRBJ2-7	CASSNRDIYEQYF	TGTGCCAGCAGCAACCGGGATATCTACGAGCAGTACTTC
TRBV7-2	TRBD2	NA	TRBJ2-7	CASRVDSGGSGYEQYF	TGTGCCAGCAGGGTCGACAGCGGGGGAAGCGGCTACGAGCAGTACTTC
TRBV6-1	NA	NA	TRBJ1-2	CASSDAGSGRYGYTF	TGTGCCAGCAGTGACGCGGGGAGCGGGAGATATGGCTACACCTTC
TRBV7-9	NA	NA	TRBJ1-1	CASSLGQWNTEAFF	TGTGCCAGCAGCTTAGGTCAGTGGAACACTGAAGCTTTCTTT
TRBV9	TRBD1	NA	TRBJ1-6	CASSPRTGAYNSPLHF	TGTGCCAGCAGCCCACGGACAGGGGCATATAATTCACCCCTCCACTTT
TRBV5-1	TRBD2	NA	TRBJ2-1	CASSGYWGLAGTYEQFF	TGCGCCAGCAGCGGATACTGGGGACTAGCGGGAACCTATGAGCAGTTCTTC
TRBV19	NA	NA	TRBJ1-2	CASTTRGHYGYTF	TGTGCCAGTACGACCCGCGGGCACTATGGCTACACCTTC
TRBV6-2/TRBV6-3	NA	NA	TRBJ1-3	CASSYNPGWDTIYF	TGTGCCAGCAGTTACAACCCAGGATGGGACACCATATATTTT
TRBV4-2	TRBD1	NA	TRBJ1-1	CASSQEGGWDREAFF	TGTGCCAGCAGCCAAGAGGGGGGCTGGGACAGGGAAGCTTTCTTT
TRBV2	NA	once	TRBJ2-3	CASSSGTPSTDTQYF	TGTGCCAGCTCCTCCGGGACACCTAGCACAGATACGCAGTATTTT
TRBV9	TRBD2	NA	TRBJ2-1	CASSPMGGGALTYNEQFF	TGTGCCAGCAGCCCCATGGGGGGAGGGGCGCTAACCTACAATGAGCAGTTCTTC
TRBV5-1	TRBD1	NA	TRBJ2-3	CASSAGQGGTDTQYF	TGCGCCAGCAGCGCGGGACAGGGGGGGACAGATACGCAGTATTTT
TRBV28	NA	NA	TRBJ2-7	CASSYRVGLYEQYF	TGTGCCAGCAGTTACAGGGTAGGCCTTTACGAGCAGTACTTC
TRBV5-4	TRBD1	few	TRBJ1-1	CASSHDRGITEAFF	TGTGCCAGCAGCCATGACAGGGGAATCACTGAAGCTTTCTTT
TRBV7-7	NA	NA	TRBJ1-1	CASSRSMNTEAFF	TGTGCCAGCAGCCGAAGCATGAACACTGAAGCTTTCTTT
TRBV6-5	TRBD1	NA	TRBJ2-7	CASLFLGTDEQYF	TGTGCCAGCTTATTTCTCGGGACAGACGAGCAGTACTTC
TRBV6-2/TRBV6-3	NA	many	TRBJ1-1	CASSDHGTRAFF	TGTGCCAGCAGTGACCACGGGACAAGAGCTTTCTTT
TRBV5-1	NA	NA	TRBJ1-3	CASSPRGQSSGNTIYF	TGCGCCAGCAGCCCCCGTGGACAGAGCTCTGGAAACACCATATATTTT
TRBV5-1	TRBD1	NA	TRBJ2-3	CASLGQDQDGTDTQYF	TGCGCCAGCCTCGGACAGGACCAGGATGGCACAGATACGCAGTATTTT
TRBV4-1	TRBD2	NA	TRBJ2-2	CASSQWGLAGVNTGELFF	TGCGCCAGCAGCCAATGGGGACTAGCGGGGGTTAACACCGGGGAGCTGTTTTTT
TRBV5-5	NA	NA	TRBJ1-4	CASSFLEAKLFF	TGTGCCAGCAGCTTTTTAGAGGCGAAACTGTTTTTT
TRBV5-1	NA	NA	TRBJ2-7	CASSLAAVPYEQYF	TGCGCCAGCAGCTTGGCCGCGGTGCCCTACGAGCAGTACTTC
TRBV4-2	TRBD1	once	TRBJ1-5	CASSQAATGVNQPQHF	TGTGCCAGCAGCCAAGCGGCGACAGGGGTCAATCAGCCCCAGCATTTT
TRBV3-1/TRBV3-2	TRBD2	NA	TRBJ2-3	CASSQDRLAGVPDTQYF	TGTGCCAGCAGCCAAGACAGACTAGCGGGAGTCCCAGATACGCAGTATTTT
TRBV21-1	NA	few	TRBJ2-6	CAGDSPQSGANVLTF	TGTGCCGGGGACTCTCCACAATCTGGGGCCAACGTCCTGACTTTC
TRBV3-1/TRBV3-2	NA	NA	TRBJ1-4	CASSRARELFF	TGTGCCAGCAGCCGGGCCAGGGAACTGTTTTTT
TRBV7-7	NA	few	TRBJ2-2	CASSPGTGSTGELFF	TGTGCCAGCAGCCCGGGTACAGGGAGTACCGGGGAGCTGTTTTTT
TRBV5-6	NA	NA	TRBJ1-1	CASNLMNTEAFF	TGTGCCAGCAATCTTATGAACACTGAAGCTTTCTTT
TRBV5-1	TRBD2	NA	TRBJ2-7	CASNRGDPSPYEQYF	TGCGCCAGCAACCGGGGGGACCCCAGTCCCTACGAGCAGTACTTC
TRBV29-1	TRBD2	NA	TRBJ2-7	CSVEGVAGTYEQYF	TGCAGCGTTGAAGGGGTAGCGGGAACCTACGAGCAGTACTTC
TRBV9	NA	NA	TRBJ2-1	CASSARGRGGDEQFF	TGTGCCAGCAGCGCCCGTGGGAGGGGGGGTGATGAGCAGTTCTTC